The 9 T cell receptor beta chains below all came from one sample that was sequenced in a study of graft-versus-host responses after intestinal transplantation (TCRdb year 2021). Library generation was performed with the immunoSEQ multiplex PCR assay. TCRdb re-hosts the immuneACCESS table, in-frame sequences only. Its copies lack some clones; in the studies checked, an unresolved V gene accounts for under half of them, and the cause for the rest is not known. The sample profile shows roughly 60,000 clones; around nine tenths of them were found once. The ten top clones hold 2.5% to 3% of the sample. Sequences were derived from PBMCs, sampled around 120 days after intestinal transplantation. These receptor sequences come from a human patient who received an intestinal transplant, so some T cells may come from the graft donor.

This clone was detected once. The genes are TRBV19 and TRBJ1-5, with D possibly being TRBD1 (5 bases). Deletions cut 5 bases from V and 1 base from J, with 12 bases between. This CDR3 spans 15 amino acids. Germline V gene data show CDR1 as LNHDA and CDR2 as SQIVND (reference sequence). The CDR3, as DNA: TGTGCCAGTAGTCCTTTCGGGGGGAGCAATCAGCCCCAGCATTTT. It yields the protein CASSPFGGSNQPQHF.

CDR3 bases: TGCGCCAGCAGCTCGGAAGGACACTCTGGAAACACCATATATTTT. It codes for CASSSEGHSGNTIYF. The chain couples TRBV5-1 to TRBJ1-3; D may be TRBD1 (5 bases). Germline CDR1 and CDR2: SGHRS and YFSETQ. The CDR3 is 15 amino acids. V was shortened by 3 bases and J by 0 bases, with 10 bases between the two germline ends.

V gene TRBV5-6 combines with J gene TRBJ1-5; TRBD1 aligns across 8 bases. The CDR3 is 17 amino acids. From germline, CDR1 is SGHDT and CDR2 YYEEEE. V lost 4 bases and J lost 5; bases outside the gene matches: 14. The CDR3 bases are TGTGCCAGCAGCCTCGGACAGGGCTGGGGCTCGGATCAGCCCCAGCATTTT. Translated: CASSLGQGWGSDQPQHF. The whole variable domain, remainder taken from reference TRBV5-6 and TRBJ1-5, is DAGVTQSPTHLIKTRGQQVTLRCSPKSGHDTVSWYQQALGQGPQFIFQYYEEEERQRGNFPDRFSGHQFPNYSSELNVNALLLGDSALYLCASSLGQGWGSDQPQHFGDGTRLSIL.

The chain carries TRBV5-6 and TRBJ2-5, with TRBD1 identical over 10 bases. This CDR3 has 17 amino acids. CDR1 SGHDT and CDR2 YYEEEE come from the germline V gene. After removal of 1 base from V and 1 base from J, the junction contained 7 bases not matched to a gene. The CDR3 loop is CASSLKPGQGFQETQYF. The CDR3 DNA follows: TGTGCCAGCAGCTTGAAGCCGGGACAGGGGTTCCAAGAGACCCAGTACTTC.

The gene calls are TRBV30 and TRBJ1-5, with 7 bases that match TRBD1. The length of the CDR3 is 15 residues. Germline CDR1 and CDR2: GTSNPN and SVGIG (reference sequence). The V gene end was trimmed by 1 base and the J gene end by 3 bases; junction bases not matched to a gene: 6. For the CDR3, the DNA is TGTGCCTGGAGTGCCTCCGGGACAGCCAATCAGCCCCAGCATTTT. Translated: CAWSASGTANQPQHF.

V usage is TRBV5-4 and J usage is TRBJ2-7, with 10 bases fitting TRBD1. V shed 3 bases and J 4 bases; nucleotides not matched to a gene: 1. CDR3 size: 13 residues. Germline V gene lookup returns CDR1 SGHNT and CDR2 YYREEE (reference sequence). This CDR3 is CASSWGQGYEQYF. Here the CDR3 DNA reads TGTGCCAGCAGCTGGGGACAGGGGTACGAGCAGTACTTC. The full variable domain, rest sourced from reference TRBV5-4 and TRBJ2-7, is ETGVTQSPTHLIKTRGQQVTLRCSSQSGHNTVSWYQQALGQGPQFIFQYYREEENGRGNFPPRFSGLQFPNYSSELNVNALELDDSALYLCASSWGQGYEQYFGPGTRLTVT.

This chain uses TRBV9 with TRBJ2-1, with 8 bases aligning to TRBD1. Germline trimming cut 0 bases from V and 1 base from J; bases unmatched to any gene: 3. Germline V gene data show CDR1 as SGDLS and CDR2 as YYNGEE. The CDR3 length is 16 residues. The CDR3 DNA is TGTGCCAGCAGCGTAGGGGGACAGGTGTCCTACAATGAGCAGTTCTTC. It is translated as CASSVGGQVSYNEQFF.

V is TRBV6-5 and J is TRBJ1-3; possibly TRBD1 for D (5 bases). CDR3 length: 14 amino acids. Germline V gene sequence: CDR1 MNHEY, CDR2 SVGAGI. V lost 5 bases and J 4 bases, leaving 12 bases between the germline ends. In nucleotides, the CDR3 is TGTGCCAGCAGTCCCGGCAGGGTCGGAAACACCATATATTTT. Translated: CASSPGRVGNTIYF.

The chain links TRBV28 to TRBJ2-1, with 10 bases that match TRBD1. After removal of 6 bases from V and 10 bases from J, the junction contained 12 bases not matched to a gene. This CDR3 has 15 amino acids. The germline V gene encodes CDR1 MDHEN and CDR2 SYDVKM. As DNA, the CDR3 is TGTGCCAGCAGACCCAGGGACAGGGGATTTGGGGAGCAGTTCTTC. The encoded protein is CASRPRDRGFGEQFF.